A selection of T cell receptor beta chains follows, all from one sample in a study of molecular identifiers for immune sequencing clone quantification. Each CDR3 protein gets one entry after TCRdb re-called the PCR reads with MiXCR. The sample lists about 330,000 distinct CDR3 sequences; 24% were seen once. The sample was naive CD8+ T cells from blood, with Jurkat cell RNA spiked in. These receptors were taken from a human donor in good health. Some libraries in this study had Jurkat cell RNA spiked in. CDR3s include the opening cysteine and the closing phenylalanine or tryptophan. The D gene is left open where the match is weak.

J gene | D gene | V gene | CDR3 protein
TRBJ1-5 | NA | TRBV12-5 | CASGLWGSNQPQHF
TRBJ2-7 | NA | TRBV7-8 | CASSLPVRSAYEQYF
TRBJ2-1 | NA | TRBV6-5 | CASSYTQDDEQFF
TRBJ1-4 | NA | TRBV29-1 | CSVDYGTTTNEKLFF
TRBJ1-4 | TRBD1 | TRBV7-9 | CASSLADRGGGEKLFF
TRBJ1-5 | NA | TRBV6-2/TRBV6-3 | CASRPDEDQRPQHF
TRBJ2-7 | TRBD1 | TRBV19 | CASSISTGGFDEQYF
TRBJ2-1 | TRBD2 | TRBV20-1 | CSTLGGGAVNEQFF
TRBJ1-2 | TRBD1 | TRBV7-9 | CASSLGGQGRTNYGYTF
TRBJ2-7 | TRBD2 | TRBV20-1 | CSAMNSGGFDEQYF
TRBJ1-6 | TRBD1 | TRBV27 | CASSPGRGFSPLHF
TRBJ2-1 | NA | TRBV13 | CASSHRDEAYNEQFF
TRBJ2-3 | NA | TRBV20-1 | CSARGVGGGLLSTDTQYF
TRBJ2-7 | NA | TRBV18 | CASSYNVNEQYF
TRBJ1-1 | NA | TRBV6-2/TRBV6-3 | CASTKNTEAFF
TRBJ1-1 | NA | TRBV7-9 | CASSSPVEGLMNTEAFF
TRBJ1-1 | NA | TRBV5-4 | CASSIPSGEAFF
TRBJ1-1 | NA | TRBV27 | CASSLLGQNTEAFF
TRBJ1-5 | TRBD1 | TRBV7-9 | CASSGPGQGGRQPQHF
TRBJ2-3 | NA | TRBV7-9 | CANSPPADRDTQYF
TRBJ2-5 | TRBD2 | TRBV7-6 | CASFSSGPHLLETQYF
TRBJ2-5 | NA | TRBV9 | CASGTGLSETQYF
TRBJ2-7 | NA | TRBV10-2 | CASSDRGAWYF
TRBJ2-7 | NA | TRBV5-6 | CASSFRGAPDEQYF